This T cell receptor (beta chain) was identified during a study of long-term antiretroviral therapy in people with HIV. Findings and limits, study-wide: The repertoire was dominated at all time points by clones expanded before ART.

Comment on this clone: Antigen specificity is unknown.

This CDR3 has 14 residues. The V end was cut by 5 bases, the J end by 8 bases, with 19 bases between. CDR1 is SQVTM and CDR2 is ANQGSEA in the germline V gene. It was version v3.0 of the immunoSEQ assay that was run at survey level. Some clones are missing from TCRdb's copy, which holds only in-frame ones; the method was immunoSEQ multiplex PCR. The table records 25,000 to 35,000 clones, 80% to 95% of them present only once. The genes are TRBV29-1 and TRBJ2-1; D may be TRBD1 or TRBD2 (7 bases each). Specimen: unsorted PBMCs, collected around 5 years after starting antiretroviral therapy. This TCR was recovered from a woman in her forties with HIV. The CDR3 nucleotides read TGCAGCGTTAGGGGGCTGCGGGGGTCGGATGAGCAGTTCTTC. This codes for CSVRGLRGSDEQFF.